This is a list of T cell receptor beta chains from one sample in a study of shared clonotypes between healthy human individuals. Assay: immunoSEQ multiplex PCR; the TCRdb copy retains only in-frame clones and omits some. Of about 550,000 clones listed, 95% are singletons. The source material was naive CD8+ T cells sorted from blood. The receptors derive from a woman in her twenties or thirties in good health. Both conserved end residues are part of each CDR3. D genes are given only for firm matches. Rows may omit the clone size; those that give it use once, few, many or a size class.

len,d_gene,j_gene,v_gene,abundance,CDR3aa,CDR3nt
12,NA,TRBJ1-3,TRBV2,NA,CASGISGNTIYF,TGTGCCAGCGGGATCTCTGGAAACACCATATATTTT
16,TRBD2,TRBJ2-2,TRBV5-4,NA,CASSAPGTSDTGELFF,TGTGCCAGCAGCGCACCCGGGACTAGTGACACCGGGGAGCTGTTTTTT
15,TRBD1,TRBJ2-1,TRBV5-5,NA,CASSAGTGGRDEQFF,TGTGCCAGCAGCGCCGGGACAGGGGGTAGGGATGAGCAGTTCTTC
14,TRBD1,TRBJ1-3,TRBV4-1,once,CASSQTGGRNTIYF,TGCGCCAGCAGCCAAACAGGGGGGCGAAACACCATATATTTT
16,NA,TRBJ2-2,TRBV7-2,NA,CASSLVRAGRTGELFF,TGTGCCAGCAGCTTAGTTCGCGCGGGACGTACCGGGGAGCTGTTTTTT
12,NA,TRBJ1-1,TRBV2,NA,CASTDIRTEAFF,TGTGCCAGCACGGACATCCGGACTGAAGCTTTCTTT
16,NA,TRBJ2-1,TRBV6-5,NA,CASSYDTGVGYNEQFF,TGTGCCAGCAGTTACGATACGGGAGTCGGCTACAATGAGCAGTTCTTC
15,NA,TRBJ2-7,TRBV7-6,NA,CASSLDAGAAYEQYF,TGTGCCAGCAGCTTAGACGCAGGGGCGGCCTACGAGCAGTACTTC
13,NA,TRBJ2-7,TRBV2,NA,CASSATGFYEQYF,TGTGCCAGCAGCGCGACGGGGTTTTACGAGCAGTACTTC
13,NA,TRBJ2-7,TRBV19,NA,CASSTNVDYEQYF,TGTGCCAGTAGTACAAACGTGGACTACGAGCAGTACTTC
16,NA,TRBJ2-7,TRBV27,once,CASSFVAGTPYYEQYF,TGTGCCAGCAGTTTCGTTGCGGGGACACCTTACTACGAGCAGTACTTC
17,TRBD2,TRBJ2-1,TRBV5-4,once,CASSLFSGRSAYNEQFF,TGTGCCAGCAGCTTGTTTAGCGGGAGGAGCGCGTACAATGAGCAGTTCTTC
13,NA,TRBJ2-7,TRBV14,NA,CASSELGGAEQYF,TGTGCCAGCAGCGAACTAGGAGGGGCCGAGCAGTACTTC
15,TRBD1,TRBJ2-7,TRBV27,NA,CASSPRDSRSYEQYF,TGTGCCAGCAGTCCCCGGGACAGTCGTAGTTACGAGCAGTACTTC
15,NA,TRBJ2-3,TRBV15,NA,CATSEGGEASDTQYF,TGTGCCACCAGCGAGGGGGGGGAGGCATCAGATACGCAGTATTTT
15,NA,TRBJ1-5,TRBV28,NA,CASSQGPDSNQPQHF,TGTGCCAGCAGTCAGGGGCCTGATAGCAATCAGCCCCAGCATTTT
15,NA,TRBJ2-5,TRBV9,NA,CASSEDGSLLETQYF,TGTGCCAGCAGCGAGGACGGGAGCTTACTAGAGACCCAGTACTTC
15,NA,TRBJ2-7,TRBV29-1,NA,CSVVWGWGGGYEQYF,TGCAGCGTTGTGTGGGGGTGGGGAGGCGGCTACGAGCAGTACTTC
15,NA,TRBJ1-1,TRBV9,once,CASSVVGGSGTEAFF,TGTGCCAGCAGCGTAGTCGGAGGGAGTGGGACTGAAGCTTTCTTT
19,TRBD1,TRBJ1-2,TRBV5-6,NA,CASSLYGAGTGGSRYGYTF,TGTGCCAGCAGTTTATACGGAGCCGGGACAGGGGGCTCTCGTTATGGCTACACCTTC
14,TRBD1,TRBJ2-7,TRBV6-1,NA,CASSNRGPLYEQYF,TGTGCCAGCAGTAACAGGGGGCCTCTCTACGAGCAGTACTTC
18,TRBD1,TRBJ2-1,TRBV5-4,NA,CASSDARDSLYRPREQFF,TGTGCCAGCAGCGACGCCCGGGACAGCCTTTACCGACCGCGGGAGCAGTTCTTC
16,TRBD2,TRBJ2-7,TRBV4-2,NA,CASSQGRSSGIYEQYF,TGTGCCAGCAGCCAAGGAAGATCTAGCGGGATCTACGAGCAGTACTTC
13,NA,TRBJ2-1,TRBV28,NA,CASNGSGDNEQFF,TGTGCCAGCAATGGGAGCGGAGACAATGAGCAGTTCTTC
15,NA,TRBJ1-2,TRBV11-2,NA,CASSLDLFADYGYTF,TGTGCCAGCAGCTTAGATCTGTTTGCAGACTATGGCTACACCTTC
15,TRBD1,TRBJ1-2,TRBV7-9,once,CASRLGTGVNYGYTF,TGTGCCAGCAGACTCGGGACAGGAGTTAACTATGGCTACACCTTC
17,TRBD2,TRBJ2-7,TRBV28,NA,CASSLSSGRTLSYEQYF,TGTGCCAGCAGTTTGAGCAGCGGGAGGACCCTATCCTACGAGCAGTACTTC
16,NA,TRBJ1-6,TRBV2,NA,CASSESAPGNNSPLHF,TGTGCCAGCAGTGAAAGTGCGCCGGGCAATAATTCACCCCTCCACTTT
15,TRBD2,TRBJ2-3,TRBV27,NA,CASRRLAGVPDTQYF,TGTGCCAGCAGGCGACTAGCGGGAGTTCCAGATACGCAGTATTTT
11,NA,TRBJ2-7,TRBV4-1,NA,CASSQSLEQYF,TGCGCCAGCAGCCAATCTCTTGAGCAGTACTTC
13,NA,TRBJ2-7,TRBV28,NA,CASSPMGLYEQYF,TGTGCCAGCAGTCCCATGGGTCTCTACGAGCAGTACTTC
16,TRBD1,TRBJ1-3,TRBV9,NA,CASSAEDGQGVDTIYF,TGTGCCAGCAGCGCGGAGGACGGACAGGGGGTCGACACCATATATTTT
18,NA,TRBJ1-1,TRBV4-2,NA,CASSQDNAGLPRNTEAFF,TGTGCCAGCAGCCAAGATAATGCCGGGCTGCCTCGGAACACTGAAGCTTTCTTT
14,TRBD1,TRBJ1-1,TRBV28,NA,CASSLGQGGTEAFF,TGTGCCAGCAGTTTAGGACAGGGCGGCACTGAAGCTTTCTTT
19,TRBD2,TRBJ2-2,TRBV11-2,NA,CASSLSAVAGGPGTGELFF,TGTGCCAGCAGCTTATCCGCCGTGGCGGGAGGGCCGGGTACCGGGGAGCTGTTTTTT
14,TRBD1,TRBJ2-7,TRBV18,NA,CASSPDRVGYEQYF,TGTGCCAGCTCACCAGACAGGGTCGGGTACGAGCAGTACTTC
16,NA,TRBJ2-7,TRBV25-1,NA,CASSEFQAGETYEQYF,TGTGCCAGCAGTGAATTTCAAGCAGGGGAGACCTACGAGCAGTACTTC